This T cell receptor (beta chain) stems from a study of blood T cell repertoires in COVID-19. This table comes from immunoSEQ multiplex PCR, and its TCRdb copy is limited to in-frame clones, with some not included. The sample lists some 28,000 clones; approximately 90% were seen once. Germline CDR1 MNHNY, CDR2 SVGAGI (reference sequence). The CDR3 is 12 residues long. Trimming took off 5 bases at V and 4 bases at J, with 9 bases between the two ends. Sequencing used peripheral blood. The clonotype comes from a human donor in a cohort sampled during active COVID-19. J is TRBJ2-7 and V is TRBV6-6; D gene unclear. In DNA form, the CDR3 reads TGTGCCAGCAGTCCCAGGTTTTACGAGCAGTACTTC. As protein: CASSPRFYEQYF.